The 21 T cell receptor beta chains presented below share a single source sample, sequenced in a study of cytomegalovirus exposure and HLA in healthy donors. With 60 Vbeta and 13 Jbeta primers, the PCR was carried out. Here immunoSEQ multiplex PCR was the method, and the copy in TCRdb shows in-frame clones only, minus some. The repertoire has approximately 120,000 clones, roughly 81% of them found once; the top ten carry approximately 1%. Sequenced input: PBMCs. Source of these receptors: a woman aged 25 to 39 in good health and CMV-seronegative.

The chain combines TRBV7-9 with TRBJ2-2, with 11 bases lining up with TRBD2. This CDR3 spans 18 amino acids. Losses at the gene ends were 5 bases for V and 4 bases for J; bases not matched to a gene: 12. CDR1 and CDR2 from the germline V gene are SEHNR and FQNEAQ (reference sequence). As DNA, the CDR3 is TGTGCCAGCAGCGCCCTCCCCGGGACTAGCGGCACCACCGGGGAGCTGTTTTTT. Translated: CASSALPGTSGTTGELFF. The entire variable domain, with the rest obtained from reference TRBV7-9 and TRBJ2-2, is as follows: DTGVSQNPRHKITKRGQNVTFRCDPISEHNRLYWYRQTLGQGPEFLTYFQNEAQLEKSRLLSDRFSAERPKGSFSTLEIQRTEQGDSAMYLCASSALPGTSGTTGELFFGEGSRLTVL.

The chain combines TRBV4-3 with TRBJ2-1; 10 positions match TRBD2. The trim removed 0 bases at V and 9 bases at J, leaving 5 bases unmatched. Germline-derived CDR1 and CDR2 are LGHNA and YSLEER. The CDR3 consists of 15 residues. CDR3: CASSQDLASGSEQFF. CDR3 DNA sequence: TGCGCCAGCAGCCAAGATTTAGCTAGCGGGAGTGAGCAGTTCTTC.

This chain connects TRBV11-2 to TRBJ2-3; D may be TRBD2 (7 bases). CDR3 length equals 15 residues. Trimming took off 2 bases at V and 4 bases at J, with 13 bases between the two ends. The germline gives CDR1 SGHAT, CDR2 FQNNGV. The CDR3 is CASSLPGGRSDTQYF. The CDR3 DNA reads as TGTGCCAGCAGCTTACCGGGGGGCAGGTCAGATACGCAGTATTTT.

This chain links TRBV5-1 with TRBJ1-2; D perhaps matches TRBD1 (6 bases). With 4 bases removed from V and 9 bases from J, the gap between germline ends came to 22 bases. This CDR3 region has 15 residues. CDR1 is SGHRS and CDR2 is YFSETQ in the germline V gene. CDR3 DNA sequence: TGCGCCAGCAGCGAAAGGGACAACCCGGATGGAAGCTACACCTTC. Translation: CASSERDNPDGSYTF.

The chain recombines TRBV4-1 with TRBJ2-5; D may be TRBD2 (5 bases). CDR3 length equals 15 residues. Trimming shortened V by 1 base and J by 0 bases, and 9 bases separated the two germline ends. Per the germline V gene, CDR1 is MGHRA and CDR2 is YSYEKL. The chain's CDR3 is CASSQVLGDQETQYF. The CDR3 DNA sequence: TGCGCCAGCAGCCAAGTACTAGGAGACCAAGAGACCCAGTACTTC.

The CDR3 region is CASSFRGLNEQFF. The DNA for the CDR3 is TGTGCCAGCAGCTTCAGGGGGCTCAATGAGCAGTTCTTC. This rearrangement joins TRBV5-4 to TRBJ2-1; 8 bases fit TRBD1. Per the germline V gene, CDR1 is SGHNT and CDR2 is YYREEE (reference sequence). V was clipped by 2 bases and J by 6 bases; unmatched bases: 1. The CDR3 length is 13 residues.

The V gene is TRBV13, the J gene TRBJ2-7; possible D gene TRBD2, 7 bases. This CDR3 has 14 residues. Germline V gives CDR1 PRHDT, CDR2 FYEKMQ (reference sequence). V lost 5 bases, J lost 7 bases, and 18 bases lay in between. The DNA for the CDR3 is TGTGCCAGCAGCGGGGGGGGCGTCGGGAGAGAGCAGTACTTC. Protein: CASSGGGVGREQYF.

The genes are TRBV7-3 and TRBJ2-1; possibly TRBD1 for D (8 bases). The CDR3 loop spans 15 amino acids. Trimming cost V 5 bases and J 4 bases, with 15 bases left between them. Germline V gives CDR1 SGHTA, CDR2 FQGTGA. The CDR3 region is CASSAGGGGYNEQFF. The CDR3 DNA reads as TGTGCCAGCAGCGCAGGGGGCGGGGGTTACAATGAGCAGTTCTTC.

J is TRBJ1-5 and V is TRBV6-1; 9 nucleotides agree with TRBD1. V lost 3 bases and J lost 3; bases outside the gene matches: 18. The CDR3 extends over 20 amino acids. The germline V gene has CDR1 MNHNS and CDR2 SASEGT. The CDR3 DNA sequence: TGTGCCAGCAGTGATTTTGGGTGGAGACCGGGACAGGGCAACAATCAGCCCCAGCATTTT. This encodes CASSDFGWRPGQGNNQPQHF.

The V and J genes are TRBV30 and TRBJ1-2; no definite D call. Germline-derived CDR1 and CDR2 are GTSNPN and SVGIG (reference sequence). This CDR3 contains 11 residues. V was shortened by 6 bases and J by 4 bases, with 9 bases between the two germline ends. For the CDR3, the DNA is TGTGCCTGCATTGGGCCCTATGGCTACACCTTC. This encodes CACIGPYGYTF.

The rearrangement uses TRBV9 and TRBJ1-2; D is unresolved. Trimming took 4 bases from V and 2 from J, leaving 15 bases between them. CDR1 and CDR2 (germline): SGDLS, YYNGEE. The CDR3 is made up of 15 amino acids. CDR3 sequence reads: CASSPSIGPNYGYTF. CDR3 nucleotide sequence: TGTGCCAGCAGCCCCTCGATTGGGCCGAACTATGGCTACACCTTC.

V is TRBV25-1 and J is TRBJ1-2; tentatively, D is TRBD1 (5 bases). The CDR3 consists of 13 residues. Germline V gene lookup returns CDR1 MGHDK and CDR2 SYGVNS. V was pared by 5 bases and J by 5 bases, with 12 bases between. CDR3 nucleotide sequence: TGTGCCAGCAGTCTGGGGCTGGGGTATGGCTACACCTTC. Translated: CASSLGLGYGYTF.

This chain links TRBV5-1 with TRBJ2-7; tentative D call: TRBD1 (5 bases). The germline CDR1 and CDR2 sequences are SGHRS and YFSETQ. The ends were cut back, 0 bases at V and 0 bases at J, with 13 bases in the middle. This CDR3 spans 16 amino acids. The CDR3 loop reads CASSLGGPVYSYEQYF. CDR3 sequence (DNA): TGCGCCAGCAGCTTGGGGGGCCCTGTCTACTCCTACGAGCAGTACTTC.

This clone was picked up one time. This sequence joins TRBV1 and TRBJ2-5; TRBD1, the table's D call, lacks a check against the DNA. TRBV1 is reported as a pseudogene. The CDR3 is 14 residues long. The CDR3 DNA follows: TGCACCAGCAGCCACTCACAGGGTCGGGAGACCCAGTACTTC. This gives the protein CTSSHSQGRETQYF.

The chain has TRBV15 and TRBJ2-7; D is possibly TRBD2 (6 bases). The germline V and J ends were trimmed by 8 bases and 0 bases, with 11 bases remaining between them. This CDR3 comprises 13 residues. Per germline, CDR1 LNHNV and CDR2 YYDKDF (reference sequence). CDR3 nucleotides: TGTGCCACCGGGACTGACCCCTCCTACGAGCAGTACTTC. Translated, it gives CATGTDPSYEQYF.

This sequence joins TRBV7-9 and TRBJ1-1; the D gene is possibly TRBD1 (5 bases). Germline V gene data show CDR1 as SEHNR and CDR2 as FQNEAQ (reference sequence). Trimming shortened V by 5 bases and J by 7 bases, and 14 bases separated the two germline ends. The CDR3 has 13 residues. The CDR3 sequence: CASSPQGSSEAFF. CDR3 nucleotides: TGTGCCAGCAGCCCCCAGGGATCGAGTGAAGCTTTCTTT. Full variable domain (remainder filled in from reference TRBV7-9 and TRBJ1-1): DTGVSQNPRHKITKRGQNVTFRCDPISEHNRLYWYRQTLGQGPEFLTYFQNEAQLEKSRLLSDRFSAERPKGSFSTLEIQRTEQGDSAMYLCASSPQGSSEAFFGQGTRLTVV.

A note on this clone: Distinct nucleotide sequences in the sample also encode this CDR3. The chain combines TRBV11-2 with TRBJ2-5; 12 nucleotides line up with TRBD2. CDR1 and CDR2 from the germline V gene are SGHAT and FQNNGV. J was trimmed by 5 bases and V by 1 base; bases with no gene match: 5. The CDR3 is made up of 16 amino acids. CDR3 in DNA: TGTGCCAGCAGCTTAGGTCTAGCGGGAGGGCCTGAGACCCAGTACTTC. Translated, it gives CASSLGLAGGPETQYF.

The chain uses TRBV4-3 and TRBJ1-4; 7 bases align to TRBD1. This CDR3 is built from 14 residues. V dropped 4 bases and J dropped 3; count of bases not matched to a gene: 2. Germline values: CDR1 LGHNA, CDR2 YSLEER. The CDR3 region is CASSLGTANEKLFF. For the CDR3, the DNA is TGCGCCAGCAGCCTCGGGACAGCTAATGAAAAACTGTTTTTT.

The CDR3 DNA follows: TGTGCCAGCAGTGTTACTTTACCAACTAATGAAAAACTGTTTTTT. Protein: CASSVTLPTNEKLFF. J is TRBJ1-4 and V is TRBV2; D is ambiguous. V lost 4 bases, J lost 0 bases, and 9 bases lay in between. CDR3 length equals 15 residues. Germline CDR1 reads SNHLY; CDR2 reads FYNNEI.

The CDR3 DNA is TGCGCCAGCAGCCAGGACAGCTACACAGATACGCAGTATTTT. Translated, it gives CASSQDSYTDTQYF. The rearrangement joins TRBV4-3 to TRBJ2-3; perhaps TRBD1 as D (6 bases). The length of the CDR3 is 14 residues. Germline CDR1 and CDR2: LGHNA and YSLEER. V was clipped by 3 bases and J by 2 bases, with 9 bases between them.

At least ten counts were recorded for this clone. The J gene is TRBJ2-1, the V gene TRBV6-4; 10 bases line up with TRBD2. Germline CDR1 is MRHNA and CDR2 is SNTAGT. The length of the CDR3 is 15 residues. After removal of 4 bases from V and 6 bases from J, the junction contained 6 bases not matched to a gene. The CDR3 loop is CASSGGSGGGNEQFF. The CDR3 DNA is TGTGCCAGCAGTGGAGGAAGCGGGGGGGGCAATGAGCAGTTCTTC.